The 25 T cell receptor beta chains in this list originate from one sample, sequenced in a study of blood T cells in healthy people across ages. A second PCR, run for about 7 to 11 cycles, used a sample-barcoded 5' primer plus a J-beta primer mix. TCRdb analysed the 5' RACE reads with MiXCR anew, one entry per CDR3 protein. Seen here are around 620,000 distinct CDR3 sequences, 27% observed once, and the top ten hold less than 20%. The sequenced material came from blood. Receptors originate from an older woman in good health.

The rearrangement links TRBV7-9 to TRBJ1-1, with D perhaps matching TRBD1 (5 bases). V was pared by 5 bases and J by 10 bases, with 17 bases between. Germline assignment: CDR1 SEHNR and CDR2 FQNEAQ (reference sequence). There are 13 residues in the CDR3. The DNA of the CDR3 is TGTGCCAGCAGCGCCAGGGAGGGGCTAGTAGCTTTCTTT. Translation: CASSAREGLVAFF.

This clonotype was picked up many times. The J gene is TRBJ1-2, the V gene TRBV12-3 or TRBV12-4; the match to TRBD1 covers 7 bases. This CDR3 contains 13 residues. J gave up 4 bases and V 5 bases, and 4 bases lay outside the gene matches. The CDR3: CASSQGQLYGYTF. In nucleotides, the CDR3 is TGTGCCAGCAGTCAGGGACAGCTCTATGGCTACACCTTC.

This clonotype was found a few times. The rearrangement links TRBV7-2 to TRBJ2-3, with 11 bases fitting TRBD2. The CDR3 runs 17 residues. Per germline, CDR1 SGHTA and CDR2 FQGNSA. Trimming took 5 bases from V and 8 from J; bases not matched to a gene: 15. The CDR3 sequence is CASSVGLAGGAQGTQYF. Here the CDR3 DNA reads TGTGCCAGCAGCGTTGGGCTAGCGGGGGGCGCGCAGGGTACGCAGTATTTT.

This clonotype occurred a few times. This chain connects TRBV18 to TRBJ2-2, with 7 positions matching TRBD1. CDR3 length: 18 amino acids. The J segment lost 2 bases and the V segment lost 3 bases, leaving 12 bases of the junction unmatched. In germline, CDR1 is KGHSH, CDR2 LQKENI. The CDR3 bases are TGTGCCAGCTCACCCGTAAGAGTACAGGGGACAAACACCGGGGAGCTGTTTTTT. Translated: CASSPVRVQGTNTGELFF.

This clonotype was detected only a few times. The chain combines TRBV20-1 with TRBJ1-6; no firm D call. The length of the CDR3 is 16 residues. Germline-derived CDR1 and CDR2 are DFQATT and SNEGSKA (reference sequence). V lost 0 bases, J lost 1 base, and 10 bases lay in between. CDR3 protein: CSARESVGSYNSPLHF. CDR3 sequence (DNA): TGCAGTGCTAGAGAGTCAGTAGGGTCCTATAATTCACCCCTCCACTTT.

The gene calls are TRBV10-3 and TRBJ2-3; tentatively, D is TRBD1 (5 bases). Trimming stripped 7 bases from V and 2 bases from J, with 13 bases between. The CDR3 sequence is 14 residues long. The germline CDR1 and CDR2 sequences are ENHRY and SYGVKD. The CDR3 DNA reads TGTGCCATCACCAAGACAGACAACACAGATACGCAGTATTTT. Its protein product is CAITKTDNTDTQYF.

The rearrangement links TRBV6-2 or TRBV6-3 to TRBJ2-7; 8 nucleotides line up with TRBD1. Losses at the gene ends were 7 bases for V and 2 bases for J; bases not matched to a gene: 10. CDR1 is MNHEY and CDR2 is SVGEGT in the germline V gene. The CDR3 has 15 residues. CDR3 in amino acids: CASIFTGGDPYEQYF. DNA for the CDR3: TGTGCCAGCATTTTTACAGGGGGAGATCCCTACGAGCAGTACTTC.

This clonotype was counted a few times. The rearrangement uses TRBV12-3 or TRBV12-4 and TRBJ1-2; D call uncertain. CDR3 length equals 13 residues. V dropped 6 bases and J dropped 1 base, with 9 bases sitting between them. The CDR3 DNA is TGTGCCAGCAGCCGCGGAGATAACTATGGCTACACCTTC. This encodes CASSRGDNYGYTF.

J is TRBJ2-3 and V is TRBV11-1, with 9 bases matching TRBD2. Looked up from germline, CDR1 is SGHAT and CDR2 is FQDESV (reference sequence). This CDR3 spans 21 amino acids. V shed 5 bases, J shed 4 bases, and the junction held 25 bases outside the gene matches. The CDR3 is CASSPTSWGSAGGDNPDTQYF. The CDR3 nucleotides read TGTGCCAGCAGCCCAACTAGCTGGGGATCGGCGGGGGGGGACAACCCAGATACGCAGTATTTT.

The rearrangement joins TRBV10-3 to TRBJ1-1, with a weak D call TRBD1 (6 bases). Deletions cut 2 bases from V and 3 bases from J, with 13 bases between. The CDR3 runs to 15 residues. Germline V CDR1 and CDR2: ENHRY, SYGVKD. The DNA for the CDR3 is TGTGCCATCAGTGAGAGGGGGAGGTCGGACACTGAAGCTTTCTTT. It is translated as CAISERGRSDTEAFF.

This clonotype came up a few times. This rearrangement joins TRBV28 to TRBJ1-2; D possibly corresponds to TRBD1 (5 bases). The ends were cut back, 6 bases at V and 6 bases at J, with 20 bases in the middle. Germline CDR1 reads MDHEN; CDR2 reads SYDVKM. The CDR3 length is 15 residues. CDR3 coding DNA: TGTGCCAGCAGACCCGGGGGTGCAGGAGAGAATGGCTACACCTTC. Translation: CASRPGGAGENGYTF.

As regards this clonotype: One end of the junction varies from germline; a read error may be responsible. The chain has TRBV20-1 and TRBJ1-2, with D perhaps matching TRBD1 (5 bases). The germline V gene encodes CDR1 DFQATT and CDR2 SNEGSKA (reference sequence). The CDR3 contains 13 residues. The CDR3 bases are TGCAGTGCTGGAGACAGCCCACCATATGGCTACACCTTC. Translated, it gives CSAGDSPPYGYTF.

Worth noting for this clonotype: Mismatch with germline at one junction end may stem from a read error. The chain employs TRBV4-3 and TRBJ1-4; D call uncertain. CDR1 and CDR2 from the germline V gene are LGHNA and YSLEER. The CDR3 runs 14 residues. The CDR3 DNA reads as TGCGCCAGCGGCCAAGGGTGGGCAGATGAAAAACTGTTTTTT. Protein product: CASGQGWADEKLFF.

V usage is TRBV12-3 or TRBV12-4 and J usage is TRBJ2-7; 7 nucleotides align to TRBD2. The CDR3 contains 13 residues. V trimming: 3 bases; J trimming: 2 bases; junction bases outside the gene matches: 1. CDR3 nucleotides: TGTGCCAGCAGTTTCAGCGGGGCCTACGAGCAGTACTTC. This gives the protein CASSFSGAYEQYF.

In its sample, this clonotype was seen a few times. The chain couples TRBV20-1 to TRBJ2-1; 8 bases line up with TRBD1. The CDR3 runs 17 residues. Trimming cost V 6 bases and J 10 bases; bases outside gene matches: 23. Germline loops: CDR1 DFQATT, CDR2 SNEGSKA (reference sequence). This chain's CDR3 is CSADPFSGQAIRGEQFF. The CDR3 DNA is TGCAGTGCGGACCCTTTCTCGGGACAGGCCATTAGAGGGGAGCAGTTCTTC.

This clonotype was counted only a few times. This chain joins TRBV10-3 and TRBJ1-2, with D maybe TRBD1 (5 bases). With 11 bases removed from V and 8 bases from J, the gap between germline ends came to 15 bases. Germline CDR1 and CDR2: ENHRY and SYGVKD. The CDR3 loop spans 11 amino acids. The CDR3 reads CAVDTGAGYTF. The CDR3 DNA is TGTGCCGTAGACACCGGGGCCGGCTACACCTTC.

This clonotype was seen only a few times. The chain combines TRBV5-1 with TRBJ2-3, with D tentatively TRBD2 (6 bases). CDR1 is SGHRS and CDR2 is YFSETQ in the germline V gene. The CDR3 runs 16 residues. The V and J ends lost 0 bases and 5 bases respectively, with 16 bases between them. CDR3 DNA: TGCGCCAGCAGCTTGGAGCGGAGGGCGGGTGTAGATACGCAGTATTTT. As protein: CASSLERRAGVDTQYF.

This clonotype came up a few times. The chain couples TRBV12-5 to TRBJ2-1; D is ambiguous. Germline values: CDR1 LGHNT, CDR2 FRNRAP. V gave up 4 bases and J gave up 0 bases, with 19 bases separating them. This CDR3 spans 18 amino acids. The CDR3 nucleotides are TGTGCTAGTGGTTCGCGTCTAGTTAGGGCGGTCTCCTACAATGAGCAGTTCTTC. This encodes CASGSRLVRAVSYNEQFF. The full variable domain, in which reference TRBV12-5 and TRBJ2-1 provide the parts outside the CDR3, is DARVTQTPRHKVTEMGQEVTMRCQPILGHNTVFWYRQTMMQGLELLAYFRNRAPLDDSGMPKDRFSAEMPDATLATLKIQPSEPRDSAVYFCASGSRLVRAVSYNEQFFGPGTRLTVL.

This clonotype has just a few counts. The CDR3 sequence is CSARLPPGELFF. The CDR3 DNA follows: TGCAGTGCTCGACTTCCTCCCGGGGAGCTGTTTTTT. The V call is TRBV20-1, the J call TRBJ2-2; D is unclear. The CDR3 sequence is 12 residues long. Deletions cut 5 bases from V and 6 bases from J, with 10 bases between. Per germline, CDR1 DFQATT and CDR2 SNEGSKA (reference sequence).

V usage is TRBV11-3 and J usage is TRBJ1-1; unclear D gene. There are 15 residues in the CDR3. CDR1 SGHNT and CDR2 YENEEA come from the germline V gene. Trimming took off 5 bases at V and 4 bases at J, with 17 bases between the two ends. The CDR3 loop is CASSPRSREITEAFF. In DNA, the CDR3 is TGTGCCAGCAGCCCCCGGTCGAGGGAGATCACTGAAGCTTTCTTT. Complete variable domain (other parts from reference TRBV11-3 and TRBJ1-1): EAGVVQSPRYKIIEKKQPVAFWCNPISGHNTLYWYLQNLGQGPELLIRYENEEAVDDSQLPKDRFSAERLKGVDSTLKIQPAELGDSAVYLCASSPRSREITEAFFGQGTRLTVV.

The CDR3 coding sequence is TGCAGTGCGTCTCTCAGGGGACGAGGAGAAGAGACCCAGTACTTC. Its translation is CSASLRGRGEETQYF. This rearrangement joins TRBV20-1 to TRBJ2-5, with a possible D match to TRBD1 (6 bases). The CDR3 is made up of 15 amino acids. Trimming removed 6 bases at V and 3 bases at J, with 20 bases between. Germline assignment: CDR1 DFQATT and CDR2 SNEGSKA (reference sequence).

This clonotype has just a few counts. The rearrangement uses TRBV7-2 and TRBJ2-5, with D maybe TRBD1 (6 bases). The germline gives CDR1 SGHTA, CDR2 FQGNSA. The CDR3 runs 13 residues. Deletions cut 5 bases from V and 5 bases from J, with 12 bases between. CDR3 in DNA: TGTGCCAGCAGCCTCCACAGGGTGGAGACCCAGTACTTC. This sequence encodes CASSLHRVETQYF.

The CDR3 DNA reads as TGCAGTGCTGCGGGAGGATATGGCTACACCTTC. This gives the protein CSAAGGYGYTF. V gene TRBV20-1 combines with J gene TRBJ1-2; D call uncertain. Germline lookup yields CDR1 DFQATT and CDR2 SNEGSKA (reference sequence). The CDR3 runs 11 residues. Trimming removed 5 bases from V and 5 bases from J, with 9 bases in between.

This sequence joins TRBV20-1 and TRBJ1-1; D gene uncertain. The CDR3 contains 14 residues. The V end was cut by 3 bases, the J end by 3 bases, with 14 bases between. Looked up from germline, CDR1 is DFQATT and CDR2 is SNEGSKA (reference sequence). CDR3 in DNA: TGCAGTGCTAGGGCCGCAAGGAGGGACACTGAAGCTTTCTTT. Translation gives CSARAARRDTEAFF.

The chain carries TRBV5-1 and TRBJ2-3; 8 bases align to TRBD2. The CDR3 extends over 17 amino acids. With 0 bases clipped from V and 4 bases from J, the junction kept 10 bases outside the gene matches. Germline loops: CDR1 SGHRS, CDR2 YFSETQ. In DNA, the CDR3 is TGCGCCAGCAGCTTGGTAGTCGGGGGGGCTGGTGCAGATACGCAGTATTTT. It is translated as CASSLVVGGAGADTQYF.